The clone carrying this TCR beta chain was detected only a few times. Its matching antigen is unknown. The sample is drawn from a study of T-cell reconstitution after alpha-beta-depleted transplantation in children. Study-level results: Newly produced T cells mostly accounted for T-cell counts and diversity one year post-transplant. High day-60 TCRbeta diversity in some patients came from surviving recipient T cells and thymic progenitors. Several hundred expanded graft clones reportedly supplied alpha-beta T cells about two months after transplant.

The V end was cut by 8 bases, the J end by 0 bases, with 11 bases between. The CDR3 has 13 residues. Germline CDR1 WSHSY, CDR2 SAAADI. The authors prepared the TCRbeta library with unique molecular identifiers. TCRdb itself ran the PCR reads through MiXCR, one entry per CDR3 protein. The table records 700,000 to 950,000 distinct CDR3 sequences, roughly 16% of them present only once. The sample here was PBMCs, mostly from graft donor cells, taken 360 days after TCRalphabeta/CD19-depleted stem cell transplant. The rearrangement uses TRBV10-2 and TRBJ2-7; D is perhaps TRBD2 (5 bases). This TCR was recovered from a male patient between 10 and 17 years old who had a stem cell transplant for acute lymphoblastic leukemia, so the T cells may come from the graft donor. The CDR3 DNA reads as TGCGCCAGCGGGAGCCTGGCCTCCTACGAGCAGTACTTC. Protein product: CASGSLASYEQYF.